This T cell receptor (beta chain) was captured by sequencing in a study of blood T cell repertoires in COVID-19 (TCRdb year 2020). General notes on the study: Samples from collaborators originated in the United States, Italy and Spain and spanned both the acute and convalescent phases of COVID-19. Samples were obtained from the ongoing ImmuneRACE study (first 160 participants) and from about 1,300 subjects provided by 6 global collaborators. HLA class I and class II types, where available, came from metadata supplied by the sample provider rather than from assay-based typing. The repertoires were released in a freely available public database meant as a resource for research on the immune response to SARS-CoV-2. Subjects who had been exposed to COVID-19, were actively infected with it, or had recovered from it provided the deeply sampled blood TCRbeta repertoires that made up the dataset. A de-identified subject ID, COVID-19 status, age in years and sex were almost always included in the sample metadata. The material from the prospective study consisted of cDNA or gDNA derived from T cells, B-cell-depleted T cells, or PBMCs.

With regard to this clone: Its antigen has not been determined. Base quality data are lacking; no much larger clone is found one base away.

Participants in the prospective study were aged about 18 to 95 years, lived in about two dozen United States geographic areas, and enrolled through a virtual design. Cohort assignment in the prospective study relied on participant-reported clinical history from a screening survey and a study questionnaire. Exposed participants had been in contact with someone with a PCR-confirmed or clinician-diagnosed COVID-19 case within 2 weeks of study entry. In the prospective study, mobile phlebotomists collected whole blood, serum and a nasopharyngeal or oropharyngeal swab from each participant. Prospective study participants could optionally give additional blood draws and questionnaires over a roughly 2-month period. Prospective study blood samples were shipped either frozen or at room temperature before DNA extraction. What the authors observed across the whole study: How much clinical and demographic metadata was included differed by source and by participant, and the metadata was provided uncurated.

TCRbeta CDR3 regions were amplified from genomic DNA by means of the immunoSEQ Assay, a bias-controlled multiplex PCR. Under the source paper's analysis protocol: Nucleated cell counts per sample were estimated from amplification of reference gene primers within the assay. To quantify the absolute abundance of each unique TCRbeta CDR3 rearrangement, sequence reads were collapsed and filtered. For each sample, productive Simpson clonality was calculated as the square root of Simpson's diversity index over productive rearrangements. Held by TCRdb, this immuneACCESS table contains in-frame sequences only and omits some clones. Under half of the omission traces to an unresolved V gene where checked; the cause of the rest is unknown. V, J and clone size are taken as reported in that table, and D and trimming were inferred from the DNA itself. The sample includes fewer than 200,000 clones, with over 80% observed a single time. Around 2.9% of the sample goes to the ten largest clones.

The sequencing sample was made of PBMCs or T cells enriched from blood (not recorded which). The source is a woman aged 25-40 years who had been exposed to COVID-19.

The DNA sequence is TGTGCCAGCAGCCACCAGGGCTGGGATCAGCCCCAGCATTTT. It encodes CASSHQGWDQPQHF. The chain joins TRBV3-1 (or the pseudogene TRBV3-2) to TRBJ1-5; the D gene is perhaps TRBD1, from 5 matching bases. According to the germline V gene (reference sequence), CDR1 reads LGHDT and CDR2 reads YNNKEL. The junction carries 11 bases between V and J, which are trimmed by 3 bases and 5 bases respectively. The CDR3 contains 14 residues, cysteine and phenylalanine counted. This entry keeps only the CDR3 DNA: 42 bases, framed from base 1.